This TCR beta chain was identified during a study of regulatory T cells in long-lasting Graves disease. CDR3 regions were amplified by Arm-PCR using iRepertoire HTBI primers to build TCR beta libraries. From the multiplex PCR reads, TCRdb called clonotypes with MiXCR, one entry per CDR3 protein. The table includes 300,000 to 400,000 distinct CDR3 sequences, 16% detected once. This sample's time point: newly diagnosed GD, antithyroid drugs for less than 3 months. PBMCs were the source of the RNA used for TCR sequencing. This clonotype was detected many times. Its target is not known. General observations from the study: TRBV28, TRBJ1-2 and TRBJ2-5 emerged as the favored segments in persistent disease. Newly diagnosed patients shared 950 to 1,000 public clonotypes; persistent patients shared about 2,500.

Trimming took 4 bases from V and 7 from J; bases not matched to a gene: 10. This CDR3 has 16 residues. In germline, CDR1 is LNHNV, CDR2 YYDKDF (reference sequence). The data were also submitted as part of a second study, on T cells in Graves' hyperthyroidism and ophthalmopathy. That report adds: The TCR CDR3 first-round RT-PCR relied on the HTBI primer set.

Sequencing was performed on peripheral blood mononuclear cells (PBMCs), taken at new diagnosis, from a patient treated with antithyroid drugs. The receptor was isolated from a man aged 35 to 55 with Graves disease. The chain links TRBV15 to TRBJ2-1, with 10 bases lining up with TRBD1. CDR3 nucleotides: TGTGCCACCAGCAACCCCCGGGACAGGGGTTCAAATGAGCAGTTCTTC. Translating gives CATSNPRDRGSNEQFF. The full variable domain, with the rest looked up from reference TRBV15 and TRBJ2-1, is DAMVIQNPRYQVTQFGKPVTLSCSQTLNHNVMYWYQQKSSQAPKLLFHYYDKDFNNEADTPDNFQSRRPNTSFCFLDIRSPGLGDTAMYLCATSNPRDRGSNEQFFGPGTRLTVL.